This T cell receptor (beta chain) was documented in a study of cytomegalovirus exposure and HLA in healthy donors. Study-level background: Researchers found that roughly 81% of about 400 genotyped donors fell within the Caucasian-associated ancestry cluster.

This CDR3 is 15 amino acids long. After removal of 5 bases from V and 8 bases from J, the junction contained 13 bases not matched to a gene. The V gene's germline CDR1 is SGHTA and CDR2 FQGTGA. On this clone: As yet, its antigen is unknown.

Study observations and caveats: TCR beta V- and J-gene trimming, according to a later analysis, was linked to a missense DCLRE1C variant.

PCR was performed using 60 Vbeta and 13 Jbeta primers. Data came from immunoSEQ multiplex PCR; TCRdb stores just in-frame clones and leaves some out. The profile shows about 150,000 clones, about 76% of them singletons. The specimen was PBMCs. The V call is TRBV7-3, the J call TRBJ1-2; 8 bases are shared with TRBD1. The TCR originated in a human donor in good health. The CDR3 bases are TGTGCCAGCAGCCAGACAGGGGTAGGTGCGGAAGGCTACACCTTC. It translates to CASSQTGVGAEGYTF.